The source of this T cell receptor beta chain is a study of cytotoxic CD8 clonotypes in ibrutinib-treated CLL. Study overall: Response sampling took place at median approximately 12 months of treatment, range 6 to 36.

General study findings and limits: On treatment, the uncommon public clonotypes contracted or remained stable.

As regards this clone: Its antigen is not known.

The CDR3 covers 14 residues. V lost 2 bases to trimming and J lost 2 bases, with 10 bases between them. Germline V gene data show CDR1 as KGHSH and CDR2 as LQKENI. The data were produced by immunoSEQ multiplex PCR, yet TCRdb's version contains in-frame clones alone and is incomplete. This table holds roughly 220,000 clones, roughly three quarters found once. The source material was PBMCs, sampled after 12 months of ibrutinib treatment. The J gene is TRBJ2-7, the V gene TRBV18, with D possibly being TRBD1 (5 bases). This sequence originates from a human donor with chronic lymphocytic leukemia. CDR3 sequence (DNA): TGTGCCAGCTCACCAGGGCAGGGCACCTACGAGCAGTACTTC. Protein product: CASSPGQGTYEQYF.